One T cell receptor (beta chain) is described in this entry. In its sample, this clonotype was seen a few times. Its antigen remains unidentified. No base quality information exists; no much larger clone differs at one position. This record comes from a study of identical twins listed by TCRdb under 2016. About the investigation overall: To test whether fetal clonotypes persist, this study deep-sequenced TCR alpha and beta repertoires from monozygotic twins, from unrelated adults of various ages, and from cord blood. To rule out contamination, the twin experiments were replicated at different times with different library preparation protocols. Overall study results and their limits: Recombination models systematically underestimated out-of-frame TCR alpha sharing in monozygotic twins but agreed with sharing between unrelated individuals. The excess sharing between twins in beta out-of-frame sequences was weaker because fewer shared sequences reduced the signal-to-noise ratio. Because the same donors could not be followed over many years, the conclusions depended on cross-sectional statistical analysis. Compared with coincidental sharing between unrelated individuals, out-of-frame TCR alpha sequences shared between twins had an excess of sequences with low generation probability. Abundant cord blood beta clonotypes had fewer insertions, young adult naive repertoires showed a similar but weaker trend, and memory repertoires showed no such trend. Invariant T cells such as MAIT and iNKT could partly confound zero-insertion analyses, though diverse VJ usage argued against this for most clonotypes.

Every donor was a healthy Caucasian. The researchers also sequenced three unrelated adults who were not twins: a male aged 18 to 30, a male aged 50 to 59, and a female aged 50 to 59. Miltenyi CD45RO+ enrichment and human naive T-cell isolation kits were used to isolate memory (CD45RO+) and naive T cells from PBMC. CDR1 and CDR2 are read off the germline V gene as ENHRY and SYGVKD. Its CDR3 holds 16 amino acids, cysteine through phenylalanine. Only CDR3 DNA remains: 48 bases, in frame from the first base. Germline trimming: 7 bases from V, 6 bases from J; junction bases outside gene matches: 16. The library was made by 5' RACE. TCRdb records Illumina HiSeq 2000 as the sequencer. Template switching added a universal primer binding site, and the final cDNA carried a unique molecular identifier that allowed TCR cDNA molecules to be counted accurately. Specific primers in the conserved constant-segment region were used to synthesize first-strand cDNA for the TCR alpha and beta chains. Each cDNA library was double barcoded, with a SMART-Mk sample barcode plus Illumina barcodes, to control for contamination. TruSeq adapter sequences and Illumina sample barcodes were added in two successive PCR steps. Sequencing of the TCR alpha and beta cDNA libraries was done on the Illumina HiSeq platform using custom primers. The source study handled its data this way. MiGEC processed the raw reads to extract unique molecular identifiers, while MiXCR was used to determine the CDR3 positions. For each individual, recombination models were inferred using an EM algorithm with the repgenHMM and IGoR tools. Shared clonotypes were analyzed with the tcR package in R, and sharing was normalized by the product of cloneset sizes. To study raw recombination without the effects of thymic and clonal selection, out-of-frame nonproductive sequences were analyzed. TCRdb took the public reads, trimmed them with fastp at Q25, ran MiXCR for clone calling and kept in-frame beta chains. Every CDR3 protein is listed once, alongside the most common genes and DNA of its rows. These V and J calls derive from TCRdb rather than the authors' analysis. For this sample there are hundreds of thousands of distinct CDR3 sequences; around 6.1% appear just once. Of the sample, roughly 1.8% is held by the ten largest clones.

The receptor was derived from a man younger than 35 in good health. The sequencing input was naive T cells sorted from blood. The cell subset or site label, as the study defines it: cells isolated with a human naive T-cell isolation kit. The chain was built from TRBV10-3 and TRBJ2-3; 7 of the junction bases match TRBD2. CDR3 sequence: CAITPRRGTDTDTQYF. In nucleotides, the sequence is TGTGCCATCACCCCCCGGCGGGGGACGGACACGGATACGCAGTATTTT.